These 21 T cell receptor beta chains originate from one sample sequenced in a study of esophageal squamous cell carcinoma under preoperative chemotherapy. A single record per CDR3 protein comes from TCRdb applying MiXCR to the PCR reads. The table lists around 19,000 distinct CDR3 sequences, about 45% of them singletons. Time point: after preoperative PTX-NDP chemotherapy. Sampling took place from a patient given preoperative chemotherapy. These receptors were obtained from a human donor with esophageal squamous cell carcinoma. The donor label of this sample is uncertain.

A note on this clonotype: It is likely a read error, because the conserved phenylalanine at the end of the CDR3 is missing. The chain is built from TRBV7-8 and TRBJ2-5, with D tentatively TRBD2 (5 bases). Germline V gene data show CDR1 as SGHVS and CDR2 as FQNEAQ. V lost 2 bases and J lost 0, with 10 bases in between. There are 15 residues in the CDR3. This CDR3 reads CASSLTSGYQETQYP. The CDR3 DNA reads TGTGCCAGCAGCTTAACCAGCGGTTACCAAGAGACCCAGTACCCC.

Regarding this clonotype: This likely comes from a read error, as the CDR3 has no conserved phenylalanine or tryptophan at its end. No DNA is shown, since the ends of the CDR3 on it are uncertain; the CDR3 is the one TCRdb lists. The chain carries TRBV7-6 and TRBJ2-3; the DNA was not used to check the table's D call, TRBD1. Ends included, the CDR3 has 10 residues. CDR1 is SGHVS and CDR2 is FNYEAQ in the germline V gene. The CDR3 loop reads CASDPVSRVP.

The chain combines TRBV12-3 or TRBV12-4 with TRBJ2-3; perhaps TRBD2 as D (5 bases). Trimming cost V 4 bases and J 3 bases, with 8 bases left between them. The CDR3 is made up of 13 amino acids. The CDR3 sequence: CASSSKRTDTQYF. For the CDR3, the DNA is TGTGCCAGCAGTTCAAAGCGGACAGATACGCAGTATTTT.

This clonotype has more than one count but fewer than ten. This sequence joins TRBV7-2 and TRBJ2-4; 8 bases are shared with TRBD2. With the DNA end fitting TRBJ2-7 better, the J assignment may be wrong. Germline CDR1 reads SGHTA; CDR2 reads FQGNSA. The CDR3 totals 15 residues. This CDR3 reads CASSRQRGSSYEQYF. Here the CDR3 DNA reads TGTGCCAGCAGTAGGCAGCGGGGGAGCTCCTACGAGCAGTACTTC.

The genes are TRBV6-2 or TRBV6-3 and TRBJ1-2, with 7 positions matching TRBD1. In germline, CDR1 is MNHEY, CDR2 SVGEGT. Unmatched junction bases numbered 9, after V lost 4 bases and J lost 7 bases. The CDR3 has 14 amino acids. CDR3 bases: TGTGCCAGCAGTTTCACCAAAGACAGGGCTGGCTACACCTTC. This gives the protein CASSFTKDRAGYTF.

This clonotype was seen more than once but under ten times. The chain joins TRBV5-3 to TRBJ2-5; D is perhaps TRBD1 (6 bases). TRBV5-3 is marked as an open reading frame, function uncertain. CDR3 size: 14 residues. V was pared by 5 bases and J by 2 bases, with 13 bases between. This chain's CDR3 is CARRQRDTQETQYF. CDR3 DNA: TGTGCCAGAAGACAACGGGACACACAAGAGACCCAGTACTTC.

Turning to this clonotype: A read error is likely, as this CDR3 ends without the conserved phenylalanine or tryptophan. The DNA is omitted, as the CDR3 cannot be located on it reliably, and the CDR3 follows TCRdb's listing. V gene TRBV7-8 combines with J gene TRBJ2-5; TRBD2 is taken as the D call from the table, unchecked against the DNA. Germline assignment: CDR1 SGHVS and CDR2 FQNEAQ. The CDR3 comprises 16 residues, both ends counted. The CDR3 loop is CASSLVERSGWETQHS.

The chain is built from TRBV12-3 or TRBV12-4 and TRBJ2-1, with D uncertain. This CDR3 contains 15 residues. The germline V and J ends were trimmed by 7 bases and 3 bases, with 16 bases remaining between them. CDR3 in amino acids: CASNHRRINYNEQFF. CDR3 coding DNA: TGTGCCAGCAACCACCGCCGGATCAACTACAATGAGCAGTTCTTC.

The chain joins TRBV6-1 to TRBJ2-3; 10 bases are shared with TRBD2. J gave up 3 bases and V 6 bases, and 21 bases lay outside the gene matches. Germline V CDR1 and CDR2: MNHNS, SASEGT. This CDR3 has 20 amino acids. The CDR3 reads CASSSRGLLSGLATTDTQYF. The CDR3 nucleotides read TGTGCCAGCAGCTCACGAGGTCTCCTCTCGGGACTAGCGACTACAGATACGCAGTATTTT.

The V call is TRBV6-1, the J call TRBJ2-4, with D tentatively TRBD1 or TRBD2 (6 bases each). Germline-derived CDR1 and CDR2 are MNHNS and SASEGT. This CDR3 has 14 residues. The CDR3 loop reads CAGGGGQQRDTQYF. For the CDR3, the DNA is TGTGCGGGGGGAGGCGGACAGCAACGGGACACTCAGTACTTC.

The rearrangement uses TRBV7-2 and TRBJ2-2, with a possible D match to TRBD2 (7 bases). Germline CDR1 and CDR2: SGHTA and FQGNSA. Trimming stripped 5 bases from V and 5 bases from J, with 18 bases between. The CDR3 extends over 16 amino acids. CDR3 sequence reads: CASSVLGGEWTGELFF. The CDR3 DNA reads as TGTGCCAGCAGCGTCCTAGGGGGGGAATGGACCGGGGAGCTGTTTTTT.

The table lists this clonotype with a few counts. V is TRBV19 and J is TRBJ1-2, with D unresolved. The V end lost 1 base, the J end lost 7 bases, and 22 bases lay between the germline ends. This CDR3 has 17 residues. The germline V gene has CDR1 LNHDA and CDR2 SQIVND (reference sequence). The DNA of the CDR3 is TGTGCCAGTAGTATAGTGCAGACGACCCTCTACGGAAGTGGCTACACCTTC. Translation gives CASSIVQTTLYGSGYTF.

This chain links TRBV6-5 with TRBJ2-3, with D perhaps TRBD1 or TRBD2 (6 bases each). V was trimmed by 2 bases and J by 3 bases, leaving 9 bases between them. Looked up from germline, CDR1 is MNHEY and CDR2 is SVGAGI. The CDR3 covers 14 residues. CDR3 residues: CASSYRGATDTQYF. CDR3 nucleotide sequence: TGTGCCAGCAGTTACAGGGGGGCAACAGATACGCAGTATTTT.

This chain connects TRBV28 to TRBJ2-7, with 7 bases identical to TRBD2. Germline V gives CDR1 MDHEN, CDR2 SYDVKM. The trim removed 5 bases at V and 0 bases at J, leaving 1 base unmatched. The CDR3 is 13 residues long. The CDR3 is CASSASGSYEQYF. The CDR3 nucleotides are TGTGCCAGCAGTGCTAGCGGCTCCTACGAGCAGTACTTC.

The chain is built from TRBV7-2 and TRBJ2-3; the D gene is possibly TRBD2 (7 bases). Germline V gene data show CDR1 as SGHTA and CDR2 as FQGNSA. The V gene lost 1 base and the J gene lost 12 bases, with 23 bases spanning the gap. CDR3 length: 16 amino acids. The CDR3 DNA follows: TGTGCCAGCAGCTTAGGGGGGGGGCTGAGCGAAGAGACCCAGTATTTT. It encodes CASSLGGGLSEETQYF.

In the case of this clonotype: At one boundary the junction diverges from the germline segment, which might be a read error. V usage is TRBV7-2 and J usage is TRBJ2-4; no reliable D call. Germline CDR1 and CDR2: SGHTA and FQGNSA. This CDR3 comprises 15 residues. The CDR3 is CASSSVRSGANIQYF. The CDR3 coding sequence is TGTGCCAGCAGCTCAGTGAGGTCAGGCGCAAACATTCAGTATTTC.

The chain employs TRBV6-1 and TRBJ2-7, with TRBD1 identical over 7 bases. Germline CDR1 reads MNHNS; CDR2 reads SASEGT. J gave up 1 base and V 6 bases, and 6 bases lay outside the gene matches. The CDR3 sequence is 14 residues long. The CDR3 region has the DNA TGTGCCAGCAGCGCCGGACAGGTATCCTACGAGCAGTACTTC. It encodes CASSAGQVSYEQYF.

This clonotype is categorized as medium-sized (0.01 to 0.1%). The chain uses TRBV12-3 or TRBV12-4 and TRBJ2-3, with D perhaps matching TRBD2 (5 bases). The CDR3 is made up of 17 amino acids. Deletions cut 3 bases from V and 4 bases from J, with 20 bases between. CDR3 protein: CASSFAPVSPEADTQYF. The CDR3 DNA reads TGTGCCAGCAGTTTTGCCCCGGTCTCTCCGGAGGCAGATACGCAGTATTTT.

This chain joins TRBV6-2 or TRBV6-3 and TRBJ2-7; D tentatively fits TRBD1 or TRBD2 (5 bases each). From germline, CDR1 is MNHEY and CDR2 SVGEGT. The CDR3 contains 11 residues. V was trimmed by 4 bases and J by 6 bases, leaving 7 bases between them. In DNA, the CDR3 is TGTGCCAGCAGTTGGGGGTCCGAGCAGTACTTC. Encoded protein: CASSWGSEQYF.

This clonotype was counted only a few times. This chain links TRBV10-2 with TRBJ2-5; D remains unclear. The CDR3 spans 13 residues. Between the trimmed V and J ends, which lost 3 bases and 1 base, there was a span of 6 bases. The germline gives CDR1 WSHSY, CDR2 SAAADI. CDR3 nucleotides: TGCGCCAGCAGTGATGGGCGCCAAGAGACCCAGTACTTC. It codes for CASSDGRQETQYF.

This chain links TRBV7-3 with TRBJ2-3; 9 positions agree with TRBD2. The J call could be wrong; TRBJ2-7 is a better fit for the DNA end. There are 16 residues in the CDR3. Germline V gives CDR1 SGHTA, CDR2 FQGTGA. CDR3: CASSVAGGRGKDTQYF. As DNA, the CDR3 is TGTGCCAGCAGCGTGGCGGGAGGGAGAGGCAAAGATACGCAGTACTTC.